The present T cell receptor (beta chain) was sequenced within a study of T cell responses to AZD1222 COVID-19 vaccine. Study outcomes and limitations: Only six AZD1222 recipients tested seropositive at baseline. Reportedly, nearly half of unique spike TCRs recognized epitopes outside B.1.351/B.1.1.7 mutations. Donors were largely white British and mainly female; clonal diversity was possibly underestimated.

This clone was picked up a small number of times. The antigen remains unidentified. Second doses were pooled across both intervals (about 4 or about 12 weeks). Trimming removed 5 bases from V and 5 bases from J, with 13 bases in between. Looked up from germline, CDR1 is MNHEY and CDR2 is SMNVEV (reference sequence). There are 14 residues in the CDR3. The table came from immunoSEQ multiplex PCR; TCRdb's copy has only in-frame clones and leaves some out. Among 150,000 to 160,000 clones listed, more than 90% were seen once. The specimen was peripheral blood, collected 28 days after the second AZD1222 dose. The TCR originated in an adult who received the AZD1222 COVID-19 vaccine. V gene TRBV27 combines with J gene TRBJ1-5, with D unresolved. DNA of the CDR3: TGTGCCAGCAGTATGTCACAGCTCTATCAGCCCCAGCATTTT. This translates into CASSMSQLYQPQHF.